This T cell receptor beta chain was recorded in a study of CD8+CD57+ T cells in acquired aplastic anemia. At the level of the study: Sorted CD4+ and CD8+ cells gave a mean 3.2 ug DNA, range roughly 0.19 to 27.4 ug. Approximately 10 million reads were obtained on average for healthy donor CD4+ cells.

Both TCR beta VDJ combination and CDR3 sequence profiling were carried out. Genomic DNA was the template for this profiling. TCRdb re-called the reads with MiXCR, one entry per CDR3 protein. Of about 190,000 distinct CDR3 sequences detected, roughly half appear once; the ten largest clones hold roughly 15%. Note on this clonotype: Its target is not known.

The CDR3 runs to 16 residues. Germline-derived CDR1 and CDR2 are KGHDR and SFDVKD. Trimming took off 1 base at V and 3 bases at J, with 15 bases between the two ends. Study findings and constraints: Patients showed no significant difference from controls in CD8+ Simpson's diversity. Patients shared 25 to 35 CD8+ CDR3 sequences with controls.

Sequencing was done on a sample of sorted CD4+, CD8+, or CD8+CD57+ T cells (not recorded which) from PBMCs. The TCR sequence derives from a human donor in good health, serving as a control. The rearrangement uses TRBV24-1 and TRBJ2-7; D possibly matches TRBD1 or TRBD2 (5 bases each). The CDR3 DNA reads as TGTGCCACCAGTGATTTAGGGGACCGAAGTGGCTACGAGCAGTACTTC. Translated: CATSDLGDRSGYEQYF.